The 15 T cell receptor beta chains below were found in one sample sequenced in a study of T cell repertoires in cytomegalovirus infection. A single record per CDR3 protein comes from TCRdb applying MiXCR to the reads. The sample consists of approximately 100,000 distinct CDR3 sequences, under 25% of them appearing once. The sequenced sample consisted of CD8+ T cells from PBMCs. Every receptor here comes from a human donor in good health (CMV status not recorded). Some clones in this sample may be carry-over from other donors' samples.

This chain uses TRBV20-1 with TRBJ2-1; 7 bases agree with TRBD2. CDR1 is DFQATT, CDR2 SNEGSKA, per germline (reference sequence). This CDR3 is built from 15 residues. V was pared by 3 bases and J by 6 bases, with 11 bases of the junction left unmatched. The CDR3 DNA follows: TGCAGTGCTAGGACTAGCCAGCAACCCTTCAATGAGCAGTTCTTC. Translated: CSARTSQQPFNEQFF.

CDR3 region: CASSLVRGDTEQYF. The CDR3 DNA reads TGTGCCAGCAGCTTAGTACGGGGAGACACAGAGCAGTACTTC. V is TRBV7-9 and J is TRBJ2-7; D perhaps matches TRBD2 (5 bases). The germline CDR1 and CDR2 sequences are SEHNR and FQNEAQ (reference sequence). V was cut by 1 base and J by 7 bases, with 14 bases left in between. This CDR3 spans 14 amino acids.

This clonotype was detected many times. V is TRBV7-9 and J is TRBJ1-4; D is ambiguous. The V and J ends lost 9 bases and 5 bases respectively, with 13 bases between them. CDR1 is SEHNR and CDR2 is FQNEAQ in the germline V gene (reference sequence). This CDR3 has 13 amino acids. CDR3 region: CASRSTSNEKLFF. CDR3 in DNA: TGTGCCAGTCGAAGCACTAGCAATGAAAAACTGTTTTTT.

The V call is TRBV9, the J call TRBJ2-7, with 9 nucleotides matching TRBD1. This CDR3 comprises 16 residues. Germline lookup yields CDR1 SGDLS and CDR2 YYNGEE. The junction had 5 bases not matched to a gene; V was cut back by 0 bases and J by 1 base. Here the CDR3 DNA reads TGTGCCAGCAGCGTAGGGGGGACAGGGCTTTCCTACGAGCAGTACTTC. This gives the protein CASSVGGTGLSYEQYF.

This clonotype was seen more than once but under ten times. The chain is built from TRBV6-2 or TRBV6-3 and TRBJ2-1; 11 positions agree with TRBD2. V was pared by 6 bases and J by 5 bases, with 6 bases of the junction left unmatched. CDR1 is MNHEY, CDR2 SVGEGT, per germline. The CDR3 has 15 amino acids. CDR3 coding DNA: TGTGCCAGCAGCCCGACTAGCGGGGTTAACAATGAGCAGTTCTTC. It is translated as CASSPTSGVNNEQFF.

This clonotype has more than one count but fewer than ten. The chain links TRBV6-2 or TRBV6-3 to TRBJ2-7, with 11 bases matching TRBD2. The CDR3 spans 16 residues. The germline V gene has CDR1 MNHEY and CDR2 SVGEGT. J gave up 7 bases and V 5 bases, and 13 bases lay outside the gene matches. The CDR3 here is CASSPGTSGAPREQYF. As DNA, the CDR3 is TGTGCCAGCAGTCCGGGGACTAGCGGCGCCCCGAGGGAGCAGTACTTC.

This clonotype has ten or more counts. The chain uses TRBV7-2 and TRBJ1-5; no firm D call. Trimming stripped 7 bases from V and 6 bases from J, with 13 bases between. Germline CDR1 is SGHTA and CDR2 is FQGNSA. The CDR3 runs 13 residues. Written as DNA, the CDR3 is TGTGCCAGCACAAAGGGAGGGAGTCAGCCCCAGCATTTT. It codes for CASTKGGSQPQHF.

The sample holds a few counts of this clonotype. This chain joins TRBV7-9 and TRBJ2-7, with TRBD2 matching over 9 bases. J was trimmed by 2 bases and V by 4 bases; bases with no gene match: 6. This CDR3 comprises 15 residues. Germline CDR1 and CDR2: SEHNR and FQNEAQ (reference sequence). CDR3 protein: CASSSPSGITYEQYF. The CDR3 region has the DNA TGTGCCAGCAGCTCCCCTAGCGGGATCACCTACGAGCAGTACTTC.

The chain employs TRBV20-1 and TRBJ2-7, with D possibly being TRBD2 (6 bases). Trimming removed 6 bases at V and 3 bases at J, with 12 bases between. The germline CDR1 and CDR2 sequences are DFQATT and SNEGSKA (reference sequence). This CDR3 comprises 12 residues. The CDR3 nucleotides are TGCAGTGCCGCGGGGCACGACTACGAGCAGTACTTC. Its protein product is CSAAGHDYEQYF.

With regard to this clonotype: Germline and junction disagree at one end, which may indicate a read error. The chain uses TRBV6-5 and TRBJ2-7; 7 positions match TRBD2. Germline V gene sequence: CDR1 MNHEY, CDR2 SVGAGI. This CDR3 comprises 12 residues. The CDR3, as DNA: TGTGCCAGCAGTTACTCGGCGGGAGATCTTTTCTTC. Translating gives CASSYSAGDLFF.

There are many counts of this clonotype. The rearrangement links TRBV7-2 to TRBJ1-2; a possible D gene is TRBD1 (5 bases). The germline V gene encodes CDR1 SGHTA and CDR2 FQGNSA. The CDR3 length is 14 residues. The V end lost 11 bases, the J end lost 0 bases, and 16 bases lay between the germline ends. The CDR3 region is CAGRGENSNYGYTF. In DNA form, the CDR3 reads TGTGCCGGGCGGGGGGAGAATTCTAACTATGGCTACACCTTC.

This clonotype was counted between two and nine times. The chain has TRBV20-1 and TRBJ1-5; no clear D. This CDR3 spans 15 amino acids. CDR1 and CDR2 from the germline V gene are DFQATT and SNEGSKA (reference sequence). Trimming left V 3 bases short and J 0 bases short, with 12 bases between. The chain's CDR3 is CSASVQDDSNQPQHF. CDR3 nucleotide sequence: TGCAGTGCTAGTGTCCAGGATGATAGCAATCAGCCCCAGCATTTT.

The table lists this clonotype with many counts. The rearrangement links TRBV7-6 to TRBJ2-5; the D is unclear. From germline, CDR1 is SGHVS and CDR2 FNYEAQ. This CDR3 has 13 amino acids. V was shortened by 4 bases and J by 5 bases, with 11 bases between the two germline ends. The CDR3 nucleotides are TGTGCCAGCAGCTCCCTTAGCTGGGAGACCCAGTACTTC. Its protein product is CASSSLSWETQYF.

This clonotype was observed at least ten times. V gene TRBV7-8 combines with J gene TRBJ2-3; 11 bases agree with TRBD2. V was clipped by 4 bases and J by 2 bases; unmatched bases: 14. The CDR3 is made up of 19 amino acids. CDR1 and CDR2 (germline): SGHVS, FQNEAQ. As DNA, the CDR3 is TGTGCCAGCAGCTACACTAACCTGGGACTAGCGGCCGTCACAGATACGCAGTATTTT. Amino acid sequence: CASSYTNLGLAAVTDTQYF.

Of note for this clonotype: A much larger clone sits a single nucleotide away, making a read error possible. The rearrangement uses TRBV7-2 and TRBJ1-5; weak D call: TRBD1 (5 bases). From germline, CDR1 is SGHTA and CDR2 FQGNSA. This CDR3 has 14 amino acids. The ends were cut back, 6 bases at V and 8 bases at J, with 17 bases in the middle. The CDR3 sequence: CASSFTGTSEPQHF. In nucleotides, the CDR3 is TGTGCCAGCAGTTTCACAGGTACCTCTGAGCCCCAGCATTTT. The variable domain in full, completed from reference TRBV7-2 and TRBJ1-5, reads GAGVSQSPSNKVTEKGKDVELRCDPISGHTALYWYRQSLGQGLEFLIYFQGNSAPDKSGLPSDRFSAERTGGSVSTLTIQRTQQEDSAVYLCASSFTGTSEPQHFGDGTRLSIL.